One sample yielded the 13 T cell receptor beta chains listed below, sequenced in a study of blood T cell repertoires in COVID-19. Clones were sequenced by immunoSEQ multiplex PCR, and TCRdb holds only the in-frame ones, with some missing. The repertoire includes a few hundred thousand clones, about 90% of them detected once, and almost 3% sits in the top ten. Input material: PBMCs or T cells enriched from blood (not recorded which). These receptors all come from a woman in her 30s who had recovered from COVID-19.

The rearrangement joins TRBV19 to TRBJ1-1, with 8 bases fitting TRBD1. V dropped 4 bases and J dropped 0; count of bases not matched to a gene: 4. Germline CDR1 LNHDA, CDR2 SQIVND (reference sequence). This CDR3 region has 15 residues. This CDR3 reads CASSTRGQMNTEAFF. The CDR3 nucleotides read TGTGCCAGTAGTACCAGGGGGCAGATGAACACTGAAGCTTTCTTT.

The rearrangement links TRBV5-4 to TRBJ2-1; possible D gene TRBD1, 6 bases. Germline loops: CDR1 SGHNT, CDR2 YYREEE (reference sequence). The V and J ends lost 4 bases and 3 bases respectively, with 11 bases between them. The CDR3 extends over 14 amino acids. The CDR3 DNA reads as TGTGCCAGCAGCGGATCGACAGGCTACAATGAGCAGTTCTTC. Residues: CASSGSTGYNEQFF.

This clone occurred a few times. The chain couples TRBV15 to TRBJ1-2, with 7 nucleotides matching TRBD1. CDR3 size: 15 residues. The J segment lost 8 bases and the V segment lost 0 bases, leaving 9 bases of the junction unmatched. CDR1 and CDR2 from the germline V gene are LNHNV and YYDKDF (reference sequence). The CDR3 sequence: CATSRDVYRGSGYTF. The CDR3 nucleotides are TGTGCCACCAGCAGAGACGTGTACAGGGGATCGGGCTACACCTTC.

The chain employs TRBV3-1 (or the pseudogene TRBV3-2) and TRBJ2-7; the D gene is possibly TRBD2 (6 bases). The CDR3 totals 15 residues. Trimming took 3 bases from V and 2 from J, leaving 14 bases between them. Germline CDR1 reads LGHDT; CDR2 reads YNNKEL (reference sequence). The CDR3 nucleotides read TGTGCCAGCAGCCAGGAACTAGCTGCAACCTACGAGCAGTACTTC. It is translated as CASSQELAATYEQYF.

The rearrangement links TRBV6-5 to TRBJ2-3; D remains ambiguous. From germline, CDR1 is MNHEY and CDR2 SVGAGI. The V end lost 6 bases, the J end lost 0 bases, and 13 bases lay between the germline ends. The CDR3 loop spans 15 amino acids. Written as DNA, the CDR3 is TGTGCCAGCAGCCCGCTAGGATATAGCACAGATACGCAGTATTTT. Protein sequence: CASSPLGYSTDTQYF.

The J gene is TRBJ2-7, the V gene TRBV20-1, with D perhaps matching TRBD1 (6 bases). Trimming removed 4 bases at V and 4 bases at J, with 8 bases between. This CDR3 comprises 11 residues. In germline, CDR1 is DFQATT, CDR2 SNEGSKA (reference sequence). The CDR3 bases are TGCAGTGCTAATACAGGGTACGAGCAGTACTTC. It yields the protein CSANTGYEQYF.

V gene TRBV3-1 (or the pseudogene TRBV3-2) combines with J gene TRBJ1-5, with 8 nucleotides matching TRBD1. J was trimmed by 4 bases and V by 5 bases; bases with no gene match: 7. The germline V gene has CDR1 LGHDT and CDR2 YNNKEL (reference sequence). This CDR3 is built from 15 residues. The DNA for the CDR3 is TGTGCCAGCAGCGCAGGGACAGGCCAGAATCAGCCCCAGCATTTT. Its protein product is CASSAGTGQNQPQHF.

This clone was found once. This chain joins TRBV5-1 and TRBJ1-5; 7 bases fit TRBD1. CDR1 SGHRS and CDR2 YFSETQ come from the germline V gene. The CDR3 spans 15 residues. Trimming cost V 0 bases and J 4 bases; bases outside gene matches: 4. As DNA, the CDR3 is TGCGCCAGCAGCTTGGAGGCAGGGGGTAATCAGCCCCAGCATTTT. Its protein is CASSLEAGGNQPQHF. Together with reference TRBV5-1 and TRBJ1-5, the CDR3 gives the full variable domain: KAGVTQTPRYLIKTRGQQVTLSCSPISGHRSVSWYQQTPGQGLQFLFEYFSETQRNKGNFPGRFSGRQFSNSRSEMNVSTLELGDSALYLCASSLEAGGNQPQHFGDGTRLSIL.

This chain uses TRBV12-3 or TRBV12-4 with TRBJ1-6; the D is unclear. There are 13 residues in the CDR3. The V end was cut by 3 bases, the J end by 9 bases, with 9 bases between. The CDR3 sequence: CASSFAGSSPLHF. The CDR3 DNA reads TGTGCCAGCAGTTTCGCGGGGAGTTCACCCCTCCACTTT.

CDR3 amino acids: CASSLGGAGNTIYF. Here the CDR3 DNA reads TGTGCCAGCAGTTTAGGAGGGGCTGGAAACACCATATATTTT. The chain carries TRBV27 and TRBJ1-3, with D maybe TRBD1 (5 bases). The V and J ends lost 2 bases and 2 bases respectively, with 7 bases between them. The germline V gene encodes CDR1 MNHEY and CDR2 SMNVEV (reference sequence). The CDR3 totals 14 residues.

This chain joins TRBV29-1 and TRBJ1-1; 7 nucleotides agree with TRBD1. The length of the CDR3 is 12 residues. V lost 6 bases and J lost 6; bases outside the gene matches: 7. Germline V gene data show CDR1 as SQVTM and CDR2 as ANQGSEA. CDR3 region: CSVDTGDPEAFF. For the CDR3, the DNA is TGCAGCGTGGACACAGGGGACCCTGAAGCTTTCTTT.

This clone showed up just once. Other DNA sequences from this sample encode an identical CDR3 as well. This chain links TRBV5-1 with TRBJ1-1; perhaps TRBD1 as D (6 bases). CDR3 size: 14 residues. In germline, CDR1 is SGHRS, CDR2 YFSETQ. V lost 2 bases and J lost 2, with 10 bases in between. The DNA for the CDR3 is TGCGCCAGCAGCTTACAGGGAGCCAACACTGAAGCTTTCTTT. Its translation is CASSLQGANTEAFF.

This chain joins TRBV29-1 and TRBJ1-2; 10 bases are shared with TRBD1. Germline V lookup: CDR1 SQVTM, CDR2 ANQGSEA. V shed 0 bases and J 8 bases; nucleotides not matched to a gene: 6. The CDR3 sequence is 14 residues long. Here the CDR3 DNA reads TGCAGCGTTGAAGACCGGGACAGGGGATTGGGCTACACCTTC. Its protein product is CSVEDRDRGLGYTF.